This TCR beta chain originates from a study of spatial heterogeneity in lung cancer. The wider study: Each distinct TCR and UMI combination averaged more than ten appearances in raw reads.

This clonotype ranks as medium-sized. The CDR3 is 18 amino acids. Germline CDR1 MNHEY, CDR2 SVGEGT. V gave up 0 bases and J gave up 5 bases; unmatched junction bases: 12. Time point here: sample taken at primary tumor resection. Material for sequencing was whole RNA from tumor, nontumor lung or frozen PBMC, left unsorted. In TCRdb, the 5' RACE reads were re-called with MiXCR into one record per CDR3 protein. The top ten clones hold about 20% of a sample with about 2,800 distinct CDR3 sequences, around 8% of them seen once. Source: normal lung tissue next to the tumor, taken at surgery. This sequence originates from a male donor with early-stage non-small cell lung cancer. The V call is TRBV6-2 or TRBV6-3, the J call TRBJ2-2, with 7 bases identical to TRBD2. The CDR3 sequence is CASSYSRVEAGRTGELFF. The CDR3 region has the DNA TGTGCCAGCAGTTACTCGAGAGTGGAAGCCGGGAGGACCGGGGAGCTGTTTTTT.